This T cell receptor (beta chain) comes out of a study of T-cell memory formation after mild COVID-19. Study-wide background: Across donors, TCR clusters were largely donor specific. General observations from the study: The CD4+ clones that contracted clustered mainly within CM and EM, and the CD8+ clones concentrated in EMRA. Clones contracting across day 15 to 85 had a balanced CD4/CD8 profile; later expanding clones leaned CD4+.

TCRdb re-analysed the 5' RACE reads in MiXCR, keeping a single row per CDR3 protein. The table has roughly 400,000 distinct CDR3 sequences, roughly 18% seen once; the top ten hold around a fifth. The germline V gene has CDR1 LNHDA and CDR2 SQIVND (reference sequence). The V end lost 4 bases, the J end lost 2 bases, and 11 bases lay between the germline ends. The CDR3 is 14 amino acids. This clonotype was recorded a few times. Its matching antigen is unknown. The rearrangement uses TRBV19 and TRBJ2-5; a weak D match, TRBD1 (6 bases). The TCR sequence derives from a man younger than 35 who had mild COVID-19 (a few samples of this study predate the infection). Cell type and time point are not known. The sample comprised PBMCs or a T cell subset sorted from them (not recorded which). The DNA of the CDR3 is TGTGCCAGTAGTAGGACAGCCCGGCAAGAGACCCAGTACTTC. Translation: CASSRTARQETQYF.